The 20 T cell receptor beta chains below were found in one sample sequenced in a study of cytomegalovirus exposure and HLA in healthy donors. With 60 Vbeta and 13 Jbeta primers, the PCR was carried out. TCRdb's copy holds only in-frame clones and misses some; the assay was immunoSEQ multiplex PCR. Of 140,000 or so clones in the sample, about 80% are singletons; the top ten hold about 2.2%. Specimen: PBMCs. The source is a woman younger than 30 in good health and CMV-seropositive.

For the CDR3, the DNA is TGTGCCAGCAGCACGAGACGACAGGGGGTGGAGGAAAAACTGTTTTTT. This gives the protein CASSTRRQGVEEKLFF. The chain couples TRBV7-9 to TRBJ1-4; 9 bases match TRBD1. The V gene's germline CDR1 is SEHNR and CDR2 FQNEAQ (reference sequence). V was clipped by 5 bases and J by 8 bases; unmatched bases: 12. The CDR3 consists of 16 residues.

This clone appeared once. The chain links TRBV14 to TRBJ1-1; 7 positions match TRBD1. With V trimmed by 4 bases and J by 4 bases, 12 bases remained unmatched. The CDR3 consists of 16 residues. CDR1 is SGHDN, CDR2 FVKESK, per germline. The CDR3 nucleotides read TGTGCCAGCAGCCCACCCGACAGGGCCAGAGGCACTGAAGCTTTCTTT. It is translated as CASSPPDRARGTEAFF.

The chain employs TRBV7-6 and TRBJ2-3; tentatively, D is TRBD2 (5 bases). CDR3 length: 15 residues. V was shortened by 0 bases and J by 2 bases, with 9 bases between the two germline ends. CDR1 and CDR2 from the germline V gene are SGHVS and FNYEAQ. CDR3 in DNA: TGTGCCAGCAGCTTAGCCGGGATTGCCACAGATACGCAGTATTTT. Translation: CASSLAGIATDTQYF.

The rearrangement links TRBV6-1 to TRBJ2-7; D is perhaps TRBD1 (6 bases). The CDR3 spans 14 residues. The V end was cut by 4 bases, the J end by 0 bases, with 10 bases between. Germline CDR1 reads MNHNS; CDR2 reads SASEGT. The CDR3, as DNA: TGTGCCAGCAGTGGGGACACGTTCTCCTACGAGCAGTACTTC. As protein: CASSGDTFSYEQYF.

This CDR3 is CASRGTTGTYEQYF. CDR3 DNA: TGCGCCAGCCGGGGAACGACAGGTACCTACGAGCAGTACTTC. This chain links TRBV4-1 with TRBJ2-7; perhaps TRBD1 as D (6 bases). Trimming pared 8 bases from V and 2 bases from J, leaving 16 bases between. In germline, CDR1 is MGHRA, CDR2 YSYEKL. The CDR3 spans 14 residues.

The chain employs TRBV5-4 and TRBJ2-2; 10 bases are shared with TRBD2. The CDR3 is 16 amino acids. Germline V gives CDR1 SGHNT, CDR2 YYREEE (reference sequence). The trim removed 0 bases at V and 8 bases at J, leaving 7 bases unmatched. The CDR3 bases are TGTGCCAGCAGCTTGGGGCTAGCGGGGGTTGCTGGGGAGCTGTTTTTT. It codes for CASSLGLAGVAGELFF.

This clone occurred a few times. The chain combines TRBV19 with TRBJ1-2, with 7 bases that match TRBD1. CDR3 length equals 13 residues. After removal of 6 bases from V and 4 bases from J, the junction contained 5 bases not matched to a gene. The V gene's germline CDR1 is LNHDA and CDR2 SQIVND (reference sequence). This chain's CDR3 is CASRRDSSYGYTF. The CDR3 DNA follows: TGTGCCAGTAGACGGGACAGCAGCTATGGCTACACCTTC.

The table lists this clone with a count of one. The CDR3 DNA is TGTGCCAGCAGCGCGGGACGCAAGAATGAAAAACTGTTTTTT. The encoded protein is CASSAGRKNEKLFF. The chain employs TRBV6-5 and TRBJ1-4, with D possibly matching TRBD1 (5 bases). Deletions cut 6 bases from V and 5 bases from J, with 13 bases between. Germline CDR1 is MNHEY and CDR2 is SVGAGI. The CDR3 loop spans 14 amino acids.

The rearrangement joins TRBV19 to TRBJ2-6; 12 bases match TRBD1. CDR1 and CDR2 (germline): LNHDA, SQIVND (reference sequence). The CDR3 spans 18 residues. Unmatched junction bases numbered 6, after V lost 5 bases and J lost 1 base. Written as DNA, the CDR3 is TGTGCCAGTAGTTTACCGGGACAGGGGGCGTCTGGGGCCAACGTCCTGACTTTC. Translating it yields CASSLPGQGASGANVLTF.

This sequence joins TRBV30 and TRBJ1-2, with D possibly matching TRBD1 (6 bases). The germline V and J ends were trimmed by 1 base and 5 bases, with 17 bases remaining between them. Germline V CDR1 and CDR2: GTSNPN, SVGIG (reference sequence). The CDR3 has 15 amino acids. CDR3 coding DNA: TGTGCCTGGAGTGACCCGGGGGGGGCGTCGTATGGCTACACCTTC. Translation gives CAWSDPGGASYGYTF.

The J gene is TRBJ2-7, the V gene TRBV7-8, with 8 bases aligning to TRBD2. V shed 5 bases and J 2 bases; nucleotides not matched to a gene: 8. In germline, CDR1 is SGHVS, CDR2 FQNEAQ. The CDR3 loop spans 15 amino acids. The CDR3 region has the DNA TGTGCCAGCAGCCTCGGGGGGGCGACGGCCTACGAGCAGTACTTC. This codes for CASSLGGATAYEQYF.

This clone showed up just once. This sequence joins TRBV6-5 and TRBJ2-4, with a weak D call TRBD1 (6 bases). Trimming left V 6 bases short and J 5 bases short, with 11 bases between. CDR1 MNHEY and CDR2 SVGAGI come from the germline V gene. This CDR3 is built from 13 residues. CDR3 protein: CASRLRQENIQYF. CDR3 in DNA: TGTGCCAGCAGACTAAGACAGGAAAACATTCAGTACTTC.

The V call is TRBV19, the J call TRBJ1-1, with D possibly matching TRBD1 (5 bases). V was cut by 5 bases and J by 4 bases, with 14 bases left in between. CDR3 length equals 14 residues. CDR1 is LNHDA, CDR2 SQIVND, per germline (reference sequence). CDR3 bases: TGTGCCAGTAGTCCGATGGGGGGGGGCACTGAAGCTTTCTTT. It encodes CASSPMGGGTEAFF.

The CDR3 here is CASSPTRGSQPDYGYTF. CDR3 nucleotide sequence: TGTGCCAGCTCACCAACTCGAGGGAGCCAACCCGACTATGGCTACACCTTC. The chain recombines TRBV18 with TRBJ1-2, with D hard to call. This CDR3 spans 17 amino acids. The V and J ends lost 2 bases and 3 bases respectively, with 19 bases between them. Germline V gives CDR1 KGHSH, CDR2 LQKENI.

The genes are TRBV7-6 and TRBJ2-3, with 9 bases fitting TRBD2. This CDR3 has 16 amino acids. CDR1 is SGHVS and CDR2 is FNYEAQ in the germline V gene. With 2 bases clipped from V and 3 bases from J, the junction kept 6 bases outside the gene matches. Here the CDR3 reads CASSLSWRGGTDTQYF. The CDR3 DNA sequence: TGTGCCAGCAGCTTATCCTGGCGGGGGGGTACAGATACGCAGTATTTT. Together with reference TRBV7-6 and TRBJ2-3, the CDR3 gives the full variable domain: GAGVSQSPRYKVTKRGQDVALRCDPISGHVSLYWYRQALGQGPEFLTYFNYEAQQDKSGLPNDRFSAERPEGSISTLTIQRTEQRDSAMYRCASSLSWRGGTDTQYFGPGTRLTVL.

The chain links TRBV5-6 to TRBJ1-4; tentative D call: TRBD1 (6 bases). CDR1 is SGHDT, CDR2 YYEEEE, per germline. V dropped 0 bases and J dropped 8 bases, with 11 bases sitting between them. The CDR3 contains 14 residues. CDR3 DNA sequence: TGTGCCAGCAGCTTGGGGGGACAAGAAGAAAAACTGTTTTTT. It encodes CASSLGGQEEKLFF.

The chain joins TRBV2 to TRBJ1-5; D is undetermined. The CDR3 contains 14 residues. V lost 5 bases, J lost 5 bases, and 13 bases lay in between. Germline CDR1 reads SNHLY; CDR2 reads FYNNEI. The CDR3 DNA reads TGTGCCAGCAGTCGGCGGGGATTCGATCAGCCCCAGCATTTT. Its protein product is CASSRRGFDQPQHF.

This clone has more than one count but fewer than ten. The gene calls are TRBV5-6 and TRBJ1-2, with D tentatively TRBD1 (6 bases). There are 12 residues in the CDR3. The V gene lost 2 bases and the J gene lost 7 bases, with 9 bases spanning the gap. Germline V lookup: CDR1 SGHDT, CDR2 YYEEEE. CDR3 protein: CASSFGGAGYTF. The DNA of the CDR3 is TGTGCCAGCAGCTTCGGGGGGGCTGGCTACACCTTC.

This chain uses TRBV6-1 with TRBJ2-6; D might be TRBD1 (6 bases). CDR3 length equals 15 residues. The germline V gene has CDR1 MNHNS and CDR2 SASEGT. Trimming removed 2 bases from V and 1 base from J, with 6 bases in between. The CDR3 DNA reads as TGTGCCAGCAGTGAAACAGGGTCTGGGGCCAACGTCCTGACTTTC. This translates into CASSETGSGANVLTF.

The V and J genes are TRBV21-1 and TRBJ1-3; the D call of TRBD1 is as the table states it, not checked on the DNA. TRBV21-1 is flagged as a pseudogene. This CDR3 comprises 15 residues. CDR3 protein: CASSFKGDTGNTIYF. CDR3 coding DNA: TGTGCCAGCAGTTTCAAGGGGGATACTGGAAACACCATATATTTT.